This TCR beta chain comes out of a study of a mutant IDH1 vaccine in newly diagnosed glioma. V was trimmed by 7 bases and J by 1 base, leaving 13 bases between them. This CDR3 has 13 amino acids. Germline V gene data show CDR1 as SQVTM and CDR2 as ANQGSEA. Time point in this sample: baseline, week 1 (first vaccination visit). Sample treatment: pre-vaccination baseline after standard-of-care therapy. TCRdb's table, derived via immunoSEQ multiplex PCR, lists solely in-frame clones and lacks some. Here the sample spans about 92,000 clones, just under 80% being singletons. This clone was seen just once. The TCR comes from a middle-aged man with glioma. Sequences were derived from PBMCs, sampled from a glioma patient treated with radiotherapy, temozolomide or both. This chain joins TRBV29-1 and TRBJ1-2; D is unresolved. The DNA of the CDR3 is TGCAGCGGTTGGATAGAGAGTAACTATGGCTACACCTTC. It translates to CSGWIESNYGYTF. The whole variable domain, filled in from reference TRBV29-1 and TRBJ1-2, reads SAVISQKPSRDICQRGTSLTIQCQVDSQVTMMFWYRQQPGQSLTLIATANQGSEATYESGFVIDKFPISRPNLTFSTLTVSNMSPEDSSIYLCSGWIESNYGYTFGSGTRLTVV.